The 21 T cell receptor beta chains listed next were all sequenced from one sample in a study of T cell responses to AZD1222 COVID-19 vaccine (dated by TCRdb to the early 2020s). Receptor amplification or capture employed the immunoSEQ multiplex PCR assay. Here the immuneACCESS table is served through TCRdb, limited to in-frame sequences with V and J called. Missing clones are a known gap in these copies; in checked studies unresolved V genes cover under half, and the rest lacks a known reason. In all, the sample holds roughly 160,000 clones, and 94% of those were seen once. Clones ranked in the top ten supply around 0.66% of the sample. Reading the label with the study, this specimen's time point is: baseline before first vaccination. The sample consisted of peripheral blood, taken on day 0 of AZD1222 vaccination. These receptor sequences come from an adult in good health.

The chain recombines TRBV9 with TRBJ1-4; no firm D call. CDR1 SGDLS and CDR2 YYNGEE come from the germline V gene. This CDR3 is built from 13 residues. V lost 3 bases and J 6 bases, leaving 9 bases between the germline ends. The CDR3, as DNA: TGTGCCAGCAGCGCCCGTCAGGATGAAAAACTGTTTTTT. Translated: CASSARQDEKLFF.

This clone was observed a few times. The gene calls are TRBV5-1 and TRBJ2-2; tentatively, D is TRBD2 (6 bases). V was shortened by 4 bases and J by 6 bases, with 16 bases between the two germline ends. Per germline, CDR1 SGHRS and CDR2 YFSETQ. The CDR3 covers 15 residues. This chain's CDR3 is CASSLRESGSGELFF. The DNA for the CDR3 is TGCGCCAGCAGCCTCCGGGAGTCGGGCTCCGGGGAGCTGTTTTTT.

The chain combines TRBV18 with TRBJ1-2; 7 positions match TRBD1. CDR1 is KGHSH, CDR2 LQKENI, per germline. The trim removed 5 bases at V and 0 bases at J, leaving 3 bases unmatched. The CDR3 is made up of 14 amino acids. The CDR3 here is CASSGTVANYGYTF. CDR3 nucleotides: TGTGCCAGCTCAGGGACAGTCGCTAACTATGGCTACACCTTC.

This chain joins TRBV10-3 and TRBJ1-6; D unclear. There are 14 residues in the CDR3. Germline V CDR1 and CDR2: ENHRY, SYGVKD. V lost 6 bases and J 6 bases, leaving 12 bases between the germline ends. Here the CDR3 DNA reads TGTGCCATCAGAGACGGGCAGTCTAATTCACCCCTCCACTTT. Residues: CAIRDGQSNSPLHF.

The rearrangement joins TRBV3-1 (or the pseudogene TRBV3-2) to TRBJ1-5, with D possibly being TRBD1 (6 bases). The ends were cut back, 4 bases at V and 3 bases at J, with 13 bases in the middle. This CDR3 spans 15 amino acids. In germline, CDR1 is LGHDT, CDR2 YNNKEL (reference sequence). CDR3 amino acids: CASSPRGTHNQPQHF. The CDR3 region has the DNA TGTGCCAGCAGCCCCCGGGGGACACACAATCAGCCCCAGCATTTT.

This clone was detected once. CDR3 sequence: CASRTLNEKLFF. The CDR3 bases are TGTGCCAGCAGGACCCTTAATGAAAAACTGTTTTTT. The chain uses TRBV5-6 and TRBJ1-4; unclear D gene. Germline loops: CDR1 SGHDT, CDR2 YYEEEE. The CDR3 runs to 12 residues. V shed 5 bases and J shed 4 bases, with 6 bases lying between them.

The chain employs TRBV19 and TRBJ1-5; D gene ambiguous. V lost 4 bases and J lost 4, with 11 bases in between. Germline V gene data show CDR1 as LNHDA and CDR2 as SQIVND (reference sequence). This CDR3 contains 14 residues. This CDR3 is CASSTWTGNQPQHF. The CDR3 DNA is TGTGCCAGTAGTACATGGACCGGGAATCAGCCCCAGCATTTT.

The CDR3 is CASSPNPRQGGNQPQHF. The CDR3 coding sequence is TGTGCCAGTAGTCCGAACCCAAGACAGGGAGGCAATCAGCCCCAGCATTTT. V and J are TRBV19 and TRBJ1-5, with 7 positions matching TRBD1. Per germline, CDR1 LNHDA and CDR2 SQIVND (reference sequence). The J segment lost 2 bases and the V segment lost 5 bases, leaving 12 bases of the junction unmatched. The CDR3 runs to 17 residues.

CDR3 amino acids: CASSQGEKLFF. The CDR3 DNA follows: TGTGCCAGCAGCCAAGGGGAAAAACTGTTTTTT. This chain uses TRBV3-1 (or the pseudogene TRBV3-2) with TRBJ1-4, with unresolved D. V lost 1 base and J lost 8, with 2 bases in between. The CDR3 is 11 amino acids. The germline CDR1 and CDR2 sequences are LGHDT and YNNKEL (reference sequence).

This chain links TRBV6-6 with TRBJ2-7; D is possibly TRBD1 or TRBD2 (5 bases each). The germline V gene encodes CDR1 MNHNY and CDR2 SVGAGI (reference sequence). V was shortened by 0 bases and J by 1 base, with 10 bases between the two germline ends. The CDR3 covers 15 residues. The CDR3 sequence is CASSYSTGASYEQYF. The CDR3 DNA follows: TGTGCCAGCAGTTACTCGACCGGGGCGTCCTACGAGCAGTACTTC.

Written as DNA, the CDR3 is TGTGCCAGTAGGGGTCGAGGGGCGACAGATACGCAGTATTTT. Translating gives CASRGRGATDTQYF. The V gene is TRBV19, the J gene TRBJ2-3; D may be TRBD1 or TRBD2 (5 bases each). The germline gives CDR1 LNHDA, CDR2 SQIVND (reference sequence). This CDR3 comprises 14 residues. Trimming pared 6 bases from V and 3 bases from J, leaving 13 bases between. The full variable domain, rest sourced from reference TRBV19 and TRBJ2-3, is DGGITQSPKYLFRKEGQNVTLSCEQNLNHDAMYWYRQDPGQGLRLIYYSQIVNDFQKGDIAEGYSVSREKKESFPLTVTSAQKNPTAFYLCASRGRGATDTQYFGPGTRLTVL.

The chain links TRBV4-1 to TRBJ1-1; TRBD1 aligns across 7 bases. Germline CDR1 MGHRA, CDR2 YSYEKL. This CDR3 has 15 residues. With V trimmed by 3 bases and J by 0 bases, 4 bases remained unmatched. CDR3 in DNA: TGCGCCAGCAGCCATCCACAGGGGTTGAACACTGAAGCTTTCTTT. This translates into CASSHPQGLNTEAFF.

The chain has TRBV28 and TRBJ1-2; TRBD1 might be the D (5 bases). CDR3 length equals 12 residues. The V and J ends lost 10 bases and 4 bases respectively, with 13 bases between them. Germline CDR1 and CDR2: MDHEN and SYDVKM. The chain's CDR3 is CATTGTGYGYTF. CDR3 in DNA: TGTGCCACTACCGGGACGGGCTATGGCTACACCTTC.

The chain recombines TRBV5-5 with TRBJ2-7; 10 bases fit TRBD2. The V gene end was trimmed by 1 base and the J gene end by 4 bases; junction bases not matched to a gene: 5. The CDR3 is 15 amino acids. CDR1 and CDR2 (germline): SGHKS, YYEKEE (reference sequence). This CDR3 reads CASSLKSSGSYEQYF. DNA of the CDR3: TGTGCCAGCAGCTTGAAGTCTAGCGGGAGTTACGAGCAGTACTTC.

The rearrangement links TRBV24-1 to TRBJ2-3, with TRBD2 matching 8 bases. Germline V gene lookup returns CDR1 KGHDR and CDR2 SFDVKD. V gave up 5 bases and J gave up 6 bases; unmatched junction bases: 3. This CDR3 has 13 residues. CDR3 in DNA: TGTGCCACCAGTGGGACTAGCAAGGATACGCAGTATTTT. Translating gives CATSGTSKDTQYF.

The gene calls are TRBV14 and TRBJ1-2, with D perhaps matching TRBD1 (5 bases). The CDR3 has 16 amino acids. V lost 1 base to trimming and J lost 3 bases, with 15 bases between them. Looked up from germline, CDR1 is SGHDN and CDR2 is FVKESK. The CDR3 protein is CASSQVVGTGDYGYTF. The CDR3 DNA sequence: TGTGCCAGCAGCCAAGTCGTAGGGACGGGAGACTATGGCTACACCTTC.

CDR3 region: CASTLRAQAFSGNTIYF. As DNA, the CDR3 is TGTGCCAGCACCCTGAGGGCTCAGGCCTTCTCTGGAAACACCATATATTTT. This chain joins TRBV28 and TRBJ1-3; D unresolved. CDR1 MDHEN and CDR2 SYDVKM come from the germline V gene. The CDR3 length is 17 residues. Trimming shortened V by 7 bases and J by 0 bases, and 19 bases separated the two germline ends.

The chain carries TRBV2 and TRBJ2-3; D call uncertain. V was trimmed by 7 bases and J by 4 bases, leaving 3 bases between them. The germline CDR1 and CDR2 sequences are SNHLY and FYNNEI. This CDR3 contains 10 residues. The chain's CDR3 is CASTSDTQYF. Here the CDR3 DNA reads TGTGCCAGCACCTCAGATACGCAGTATTTT.

The V gene is TRBV5-1, the J gene TRBJ1-2; a weak D match, TRBD1 (5 bases). Germline assignment: CDR1 SGHRS and CDR2 YFSETQ. Trimming cost V 0 bases and J 7 bases, with 13 bases left between them. The CDR3 has 14 residues. CDR3 coding DNA: TGCGCCAGCAGCTTGGCCTCTCAGGGAATTGGCTACACCTTC. Protein product: CASSLASQGIGYTF.

J is TRBJ2-1 and V is TRBV29-1; D gene uncertain. V was trimmed by 6 bases and J by 3 bases, leaving 12 bases between them. Germline CDR1 SQVTM, CDR2 ANQGSEA. The CDR3 is made up of 13 amino acids. The CDR3 DNA is TGCAGCGTCGCCCCTAAACTCTACAATGAGCAGTTCTTC. Residues: CSVAPKLYNEQFF.

The rearrangement joins TRBV4-1 to TRBJ1-5; D unclear. Germline values: CDR1 MGHRA, CDR2 YSYEKL. This CDR3 comprises 16 residues. The V end lost 1 base, the J end lost 0 bases, and 10 bases lay between the germline ends. DNA of the CDR3: TGCGCCAGCAGCCAAGTATCAGAGCATAGCAATCAGCCCCAGCATTTT. Amino acid sequence: CASSQVSEHSNQPQHF.